These 2 T cell receptor beta chains originate from one sample sequenced in a study of blood T cell repertoires in COVID-19. The table came from immunoSEQ multiplex PCR; TCRdb's copy has only in-frame clones and leaves some out. The sample includes some 220,000 clones, approximately 80% of them seen just once. The material sequenced was peripheral blood. These receptors were collected from a woman aged 60-75 years who had recovered from COVID-19.

The CDR3 reads CASRVGDTQYF. The DNA for the CDR3 is TGTGCCAGCAGGGTCGGAGATACGCAGTATTTT. The chain carries TRBV25-1 and TRBJ2-3; D remains ambiguous. Trimming left V 6 bases short and J 5 bases short, with 6 bases between. In germline, CDR1 is MGHDK, CDR2 SYGVNS. CDR3 length: 11 residues. Full variable domain (outside the CDR3, taken from reference TRBV25-1 and TRBJ2-3): EADIYQTPRYLVIGTGKKITLECSQTMGHDKMYWYQQDPGMELHLIHYSYGVNSTEKGDLSSESTVSRIRTEHFPLTLESARPSHTSQYLCASRVGDTQYFGPGTRLTVL.

The genes are TRBV19 and TRBJ2-3; D may be TRBD2 (5 bases). The CDR3 totals 13 residues. Trimming removed 6 bases at V and 5 bases at J, with 12 bases between. Germline CDR1 is LNHDA and CDR2 is SQIVND (reference sequence). The CDR3 region has the DNA TGTGCCAGTAGCGAGGGCTCGGGAGATACGCAGTATTTT. Translated: CASSEGSGDTQYF.